These T cell receptor beta chains were read from a single sample in a study of cytomegalovirus exposure and HLA in healthy donors. Sequenced by immunoSEQ multiplex PCR; TCRdb stores in-frame clones only, minus some. Seen here are around 200,000 clones, around 75% observed once, and the top ten hold about 3%. The sample comprised PBMCs. These receptors were taken from a woman younger than 45 in good health and CMV-seropositive. Both conserved end residues are part of each CDR3. The D gene is left open where the match is weak. Some rows have no size entry. The others give once, few or many, or a class for an expanded clone.

cdr3_aa	cdr3_nt	v_call	j_call	d_call	clone_size
CASSQPSGRGSYEQYF	TGCGCCAGCAGCCAACCAAGCGGTAGAGGGTCCTACGAGCAGTACTTC	TRBV4-1	TRBJ2-7	NA	NA
CASSDIPPGSSYNEQFF	TGTGCCAGCAGTGACATCCCCCCGGGGAGCTCCTACAATGAGCAGTTCTTC	TRBV25-1	TRBJ2-1	NA	few
CASSALHSNTEAFF	TGTGCCAGCAGCGCCTTGCACAGCAACACTGAAGCTTTCTTT	TRBV9	TRBJ1-1	NA	NA
CASSYKGVEDRLLF	TGTGCCAGCAGTTACAAGGGGGTGGAGGACCGTCTACTATTC	TRBV6-5	TRBJ2-7	NA	NA
CASSPGVVGNQPQHF	TGCGCCAGCAGCCCCGGGGTGGTTGGCAATCAGCCCCAGCATTTT	TRBV5-1	TRBJ1-5	NA	NA
CASSPQGALNSEAFF	TGTGCCAGCAGTCCTCAGGGGGCGCTTAATTCGGAAGCTTTCTTT	TRBV28	TRBJ1-1	TRBD1	NA
CASSIGQGFYEQYF	TGTGCCAGCAGCATCGGACAGGGGTTCTACGAGCAGTACTTC	TRBV5-6	TRBJ2-7	TRBD1	NA
CASSPGRGPYEQYF	TGTGCCAGCAGTCCCGGGAGGGGGCCCTACGAGCAGTACTTC	TRBV6-5	TRBJ2-7	NA	NA
CASSIHQGAKDTQYF	TGTGCCAGTAGTATTCACCAGGGGGCTAAAGATACGCAGTATTTT	TRBV19	TRBJ2-3	TRBD1	NA
CASSYRGPYNEQFF	TGTGCCAGCAGCTACAGGGGGCCTTACAATGAGCAGTTCTTC	TRBV28	TRBJ2-1	TRBD1	NA
CASSSRTSGKADTQYF	TGTGCCAGCAGTTCACGGACTAGCGGGAAGGCAGATACGCAGTATTTT	TRBV6-5	TRBJ2-3	TRBD2	once
CASSSGQGTYGYTF	TGTGCCAGCAGTTCGGGACAGGGGACCTATGGCTACACCTTC	TRBV28	TRBJ1-2	TRBD1	NA
CASSVTGLGETQYF	TGCGCCAGCAGCGTGACAGGGCTGGGGGAGACCCAGTACTTC	TRBV5-1	TRBJ2-5	TRBD1	NA
CASSPAGGPDAYEQYF	TGTGCCAGCTCACCAGCGGGAGGGCCGGATGCCTACGAGCAGTACTTC	TRBV18	TRBJ2-7	TRBD2	NA
CASSLLYYPGEQFF	TGTGCCAGCAGCTTGTTATACTACCCCGGTGAGCAGTTCTTC	TRBV5-5	TRBJ2-1	NA	NA
CASSYSGESGNEQFF	TGTGCCAGCAGTTACTCGGGAGAATCTGGCAATGAGCAGTTCTTC	TRBV6-5	TRBJ2-1	NA	NA
CASSSDRIQETQYF	TGTGCCAGTAGTTCCGACAGGATCCAAGAGACCCAGTACTTC	TRBV19	TRBJ2-5	NA	NA
CASSVYQDRGWETQYF	TGTGCCAGCAGTGTGTACCAGGACAGGGGTTGGGAGACCCAGTACTTC	TRBV28	TRBJ2-5	TRBD1	few
CASSLAERSYEQYF	TGTGCCAGCAGCTTGGCGGAACGCTCCTACGAGCAGTACTTC	TRBV7-9	TRBJ2-7	NA	NA
CASSPSRGLSYNEQFF	TGTGCCAGCAGCCCGAGTAGGGGGCTCTCATACAATGAGCAGTTCTTC	TRBV5-6	TRBJ2-1	TRBD1	NA
CASRTLGRETQYF	TGTGCCAGCCGGACACTGGGTCGGGAGACCCAGTACTTC	TRBV27	TRBJ2-5	NA	NA
CASSFFGDTEAFF	TGTGCCAGCAGTTTTTTCGGGGACACTGAAGCTTTCTTT	TRBV27	TRBJ1-1	NA	NA
CASSVVGGAEAFF	TGTGCCAGCAGCGTAGTCGGGGGAGCTGAAGCTTTCTTT	TRBV9	TRBJ1-1	NA	NA
CASSLSLASNEQFF	TGTGCCAGCAGTTTATCCTTGGCCTCCAATGAGCAGTTCTTC	TRBV28	TRBJ2-1	NA	once
CASTPQGRSNEKLFF	TGTGCCAGCACCCCCCAGGGTCGGTCTAATGAAAAACTGTTTTTT	TRBV6-5	TRBJ1-4	NA	once
CASSLGQGASYEQYF	TGTGCCAGCAGCTTAGGGCAGGGGGCCTCCTACGAGCAGTACTTC	TRBV13	TRBJ2-7	TRBD1	few
CASSQAPYGTTNRDGYTF	TGCGCCAGCAGCCAAGCACCTTACGGGACAACCAACAGGGATGGCTACACCTTC	TRBV4-1	TRBJ1-2	NA	NA
CASSFSWGGSTGELFF	TGTGCCAGCAGCTTCTCGTGGGGCGGGAGCACTGGGGAGCTGTTTTTT	TRBV7-2	TRBJ2-2	TRBD2	NA
CASSIRVSNQPQHF	TGTGCCAGTAGTATAAGAGTGAGCAATCAGCCCCAGCATTTT	TRBV19	TRBJ1-5	NA	NA
CASSLRTGRETEAFF	TGTGCCAGCAGCCTACGGACAGGGCGGGAGACTGAAGCTTTCTTT	TRBV14	TRBJ1-1	TRBD1	few
CASSDGGLALYNEQFF	TGTGCCAGCAGTGATGGGGGACTAGCGCTCTACAATGAGCAGTTCTTC	TRBV6-1	TRBJ2-1	TRBD2	NA
CASSWTGEDYGYTF	TGTGCCAGTAGTTGGACAGGGGAGGACTATGGCTACACCTTC	TRBV19	TRBJ1-2	TRBD1	NA